This T cell receptor (beta chain) was captured by sequencing in a study of OX40 agonist ivuxolimab in advanced cancers. Context from the whole study: Ivuxolimab was a fully human IgG2 agonistic monoclonal antibody targeting the costimulatory receptor OX40 (CD134). Intravenous ivuxolimab was administered to patients every 2 weeks at six dose levels: 0.01, 0.1, 0.3, 1.5, 3 and 10 mg/kg. Of the roughly 50 dose-escalation patients, hepatocellular carcinoma was present in approximately 20, melanoma in roughly 15, renal cell carcinoma in 9 and head and neck cancer in 9. In the dose-escalation cohort, approximately 82% of patients were male, and the mean age was 60 years with a range of roughly 23 to 90. Patients were allowed to have had prior anti-PD-1, anti-PD-L1 or anti-CTLA-4 therapy, and around 43% of the dose-escalation patients had been treated with checkpoint inhibitors. Partial responses were achieved by three dose-escalation patients, of whom one had hepatocellular carcinoma and two had cutaneous melanoma. Peripheral TCRbeta sequencing aimed to test whether ivuxolimab altered TCR sequence diversity and caused clonal T-cell expansion. The paper reports the monotherapy dose-escalation portion (N of about 51 patients) of the phase I ivuxolimab trial. On the study overall, not on this receptor specifically: The antigen specificity of the clonally expanded peripheral T cells was not determined. At doses of 0.1 to 3.0 mg/kg, clonal expansion of both CD4+ and CD8+ T cells in blood was seen between baseline and week 6. After ivuxolimab, expanded clones were on average more numerous among CD8+ T cells than among CD4+ T cells. Low levels of normalized T-cell clonal expansion were also shown by some nonresponding patients. In partial responders in the 0.1-3.0 mg/kg groups, normalized peripheral clonal expansion was found to be among the lowest, especially among CD8+ T cells.

Note on this clone: It has no known antigen specificity. Base qualities are not at hand, and no much larger clone is one base apart.

Genomic DNA was isolated from the sorted cells so that the TCRbeta CDR3 region could be sequenced. The immunoSEQ Assay was used for sequencing of TCRbeta CDR3 regions. Sourced from immuneACCESS, this table was stored by TCRdb with only in-frame sequences that have V and J called. A share of the clones is absent; for the studies checked, an unresolved V gene accounts for under half, and the remainder has no known explanation. A total of roughly 49,000 clones appear in this sample, about 87% of them only once. Of the sample, over 9% falls within the top ten clones. The trial excluded patients who had a history of autoimmune disease or were on systemic immunosuppression. Peripheral blood for TCR sequencing was drawn from every dose cohort at baseline, at cycle 4 day 1 and at cycle 7 day 1. The samples were drawn from a first-in-human, open-label, multicenter phase I dose-escalation trial of ivuxolimab. Adults with locally advanced or metastatic head and neck squamous cell, hepatocellular, melanoma or renal cell carcinoma were enrolled in the trial. Before TCR sequencing, CD4+ T cells and CD8+ T cells from peripheral blood were sorted into separate populations.

The receptor comes from an adult with an advanced solid tumor such as melanoma, head and neck, liver or kidney cancer. Sample: CD4+ or CD8+ T cells sorted from blood, taken in a trial of the OX40 agonist ivuxolimab.

The nucleotide sequence is TGTGCCAGCAGCTTAGCGCAAGGGCTAGCCAAAAACATTCAGTACTTC. Translation gives CASSLAQGLAKNIQYF. In this chain, TRBV7-2 is recombined with TRBJ2-4; the D gene remains uncertain. As encoded in the germline V gene, CDR1 is SGHTA while CDR2 is FQGNSA. Taken from cysteine to phenylalanine, the CDR3 has 16 residues. Just CDR3 DNA is preserved here, 48 bases in frame from base 1. Trimming removed 0 bases from V and 0 bases from J, leaving 9 bases between the germline ends.